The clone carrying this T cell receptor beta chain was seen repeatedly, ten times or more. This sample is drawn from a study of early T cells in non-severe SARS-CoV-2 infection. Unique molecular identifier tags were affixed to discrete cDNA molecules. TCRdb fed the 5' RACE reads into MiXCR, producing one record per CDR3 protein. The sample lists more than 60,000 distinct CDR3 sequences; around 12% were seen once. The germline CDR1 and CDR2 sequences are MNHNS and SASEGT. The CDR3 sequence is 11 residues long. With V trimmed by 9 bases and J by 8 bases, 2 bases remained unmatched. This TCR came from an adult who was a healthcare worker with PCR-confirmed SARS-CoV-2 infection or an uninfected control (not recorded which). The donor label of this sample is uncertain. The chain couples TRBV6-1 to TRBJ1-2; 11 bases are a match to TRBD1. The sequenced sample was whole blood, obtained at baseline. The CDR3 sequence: CARDRGQGYTF. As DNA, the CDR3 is TGTGCCAGGGACAGGGGGCAAGGCTACACCTTC.